This TCR beta chain was sequenced for a study of CXCR3-negative and CXCR3-positive naive CD8 T cells. General study points: TRB CDR3 hydrophobicity was greater in CXCR3-positive naive cells than in CXCR3-negative naive cells.

About this clonotype: The antigen is undetermined.

The CDR3 runs 15 residues. Germline V lookup: CDR1 SGHRS, CDR2 YFSETQ. UMI-labeled 5' RACE yielded the TRB cDNA libraries. For each CDR3 protein, TCRdb gives one entry from its re-call of the 5' RACE reads, without DNA. This table lists under 150,000 distinct CDR3 sequences. The TCR originated in a human donor in good health. Some clones in this sample may be carry-over from other donors' samples. The rearrangement joins TRBV5-1 to TRBJ2-2. Sequencing was carried out using naive CXCR3+ CD8+ T cells from blood. Subset denoted: CD45RO-CCR7+CD27+CD95- naive CD8+ T cells expressing CXCR3 (TNR3+). The CDR3 reads CASSLARLNTGELFF.